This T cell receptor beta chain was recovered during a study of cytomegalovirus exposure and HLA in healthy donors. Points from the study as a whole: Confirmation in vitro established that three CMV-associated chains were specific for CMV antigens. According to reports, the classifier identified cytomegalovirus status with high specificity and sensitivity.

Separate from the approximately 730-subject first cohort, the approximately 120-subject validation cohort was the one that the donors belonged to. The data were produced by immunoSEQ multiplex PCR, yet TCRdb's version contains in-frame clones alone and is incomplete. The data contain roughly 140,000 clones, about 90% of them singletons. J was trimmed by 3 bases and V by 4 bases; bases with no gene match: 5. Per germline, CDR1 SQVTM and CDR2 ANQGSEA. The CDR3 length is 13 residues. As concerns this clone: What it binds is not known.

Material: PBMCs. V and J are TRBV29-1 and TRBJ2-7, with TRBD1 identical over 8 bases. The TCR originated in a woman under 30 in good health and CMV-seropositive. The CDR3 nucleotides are TGCAGCGTTGTGGGACAGGAGGGCTACGAGCAGTACTTC. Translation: CSVVGQEGYEQYF.